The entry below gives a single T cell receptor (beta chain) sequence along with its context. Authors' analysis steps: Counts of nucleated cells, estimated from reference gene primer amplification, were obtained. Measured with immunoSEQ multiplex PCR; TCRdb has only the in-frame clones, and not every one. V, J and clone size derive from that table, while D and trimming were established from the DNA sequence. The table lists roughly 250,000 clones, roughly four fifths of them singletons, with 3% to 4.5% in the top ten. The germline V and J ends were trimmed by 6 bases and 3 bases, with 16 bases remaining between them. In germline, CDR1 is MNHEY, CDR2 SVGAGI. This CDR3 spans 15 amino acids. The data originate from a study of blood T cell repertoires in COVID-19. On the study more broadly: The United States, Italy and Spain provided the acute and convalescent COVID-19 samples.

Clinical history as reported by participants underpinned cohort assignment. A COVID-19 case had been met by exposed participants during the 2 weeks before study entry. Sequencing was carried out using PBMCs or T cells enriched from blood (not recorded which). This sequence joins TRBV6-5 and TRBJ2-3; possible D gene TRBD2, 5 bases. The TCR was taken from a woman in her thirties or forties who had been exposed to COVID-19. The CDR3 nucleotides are TGTGCCAGCAGGGGAACGAGGGTTGGGACAGATACGCAGTATTTT. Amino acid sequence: CASRGTRVGTDTQYF.